The 23 T cell receptor beta chains below all came from one sample that was sequenced in a study of T cell changes during pregnancy in multiple sclerosis. Repertoires were generated with immunoSEQ multiplex PCR, while TCRdb's copy carries only in-frame clones and drops some. There are some 100,000 clones in the sample; around 90% occur only once, and 1.2% lies in the top ten. Source: peripheral blood, taken in the second trimester of pregnancy. Source of these receptors: a female donor with multiple sclerosis, enrolled in a pregnancy study.

The CDR3 DNA is TGTGCCAGCAGCTTGCCAGGGGCACAAGAGACCCAGTACTTC. It yields the protein CASSLPGAQETQYF. The chain recombines TRBV5-6 with TRBJ2-5; possible D gene TRBD1, 6 bases. V gave up 1 base and J gave up 2 bases, with 9 bases separating them. The CDR3 is made up of 14 amino acids. Germline V gives CDR1 SGHDT, CDR2 YYEEEE. Looking up the rest from reference TRBV5-6 and TRBJ2-5 gives the full variable domain: DAGVTQSPTHLIKTRGQQVTLRCSPKSGHDTVSWYQQALGQGPQFIFQYYEEEERQRGNFPDRFSGHQFPNYSSELNVNALLLGDSALYLCASSLPGAQETQYFGPGTRLLVL.

This clone appeared a single time. The V gene is TRBV7-9, the J gene TRBJ2-7; TRBD1 agrees at 7 bases. The germline CDR1 and CDR2 sequences are SEHNR and FQNEAQ (reference sequence). The CDR3 sequence is 15 residues long. V lost 2 bases and J lost 3; bases outside the gene matches: 7. The CDR3 sequence: CASSLKGQTNYEQYF. The CDR3 nucleotides are TGTGCCAGCAGCTTAAAGGGACAGACGAACTACGAGCAGTACTTC.

The chain carries TRBV11-3 and TRBJ2-1; D is possibly TRBD2 (6 bases). Germline assignment: CDR1 SGHNT and CDR2 YENEEA. CDR3 length equals 16 residues. V lost 0 bases and J lost 4, with 13 bases in between. The CDR3 sequence: CASSLEGSGVYNEQFF. In DNA form, the CDR3 reads TGTGCCAGCAGCTTAGAGGGTTCGGGGGTTTACAATGAGCAGTTCTTC.

V usage is TRBV28 and J usage is TRBJ2-3, with 13 bases fitting TRBD2. There are 18 residues in the CDR3. V was pared by 2 bases and J by 0 bases, with 5 bases of the junction left unmatched. Germline V gene sequence: CDR1 MDHEN, CDR2 SYDVKM. DNA of the CDR3: TGTGCCAGCAGTTTAACGGGGACTAGCGGGGCTAGCACAGATACGCAGTATTTT. Protein sequence: CASSLTGTSGASTDTQYF.

This clone has a handful of counts. V and J are TRBV9 and TRBJ2-3; 10 nucleotides line up with TRBD1. The junction had 2 bases not matched to a gene; V was cut back by 4 bases and J by 3 bases. This CDR3 contains 14 residues. From germline, CDR1 is SGDLS and CDR2 YYNGEE. The CDR3 DNA sequence: TGTGCCAGCAGCTTGGGACAGGGGACAGATACGCAGTATTTT. Its protein is CASSLGQGTDTQYF.

The rearrangement links TRBV30 to TRBJ1-2; D call uncertain. The V gene's germline CDR1 is GTSNPN and CDR2 SVGIG (reference sequence). This CDR3 has 12 amino acids. The V gene lost 0 bases and the J gene lost 4 bases, with 6 bases spanning the gap. This CDR3 is CAWSVPGYGYTF. As DNA, the CDR3 is TGTGCCTGGAGTGTACCCGGCTATGGCTACACCTTC.

The chain uses TRBV7-9 and TRBJ1-6, with D perhaps matching TRBD1 (5 bases). Germline values: CDR1 SEHNR, CDR2 FQNEAQ (reference sequence). With 1 base removed from V and 0 bases from J, the gap between germline ends came to 7 bases. The CDR3 runs 16 residues. The CDR3 here is CASSLGQSSYNSPLHF. In DNA form, the CDR3 reads TGTGCCAGCAGCTTAGGACAGAGCTCCTATAATTCACCCCTCCACTTT.

The CDR3 DNA reads TGTGCCAGTAGTACCCTAGCCCGGGGCACCGGGGAGCTGTTTTTT. Translating gives CASSTLARGTGELFF. The V gene is TRBV19, the J gene TRBJ2-2, with D maybe TRBD2 (5 bases). V dropped 4 bases and J dropped 4 bases, with 13 bases sitting between them. Germline values: CDR1 LNHDA, CDR2 SQIVND (reference sequence). The CDR3 is 15 amino acids.

This chain uses TRBV5-4 with TRBJ2-1; TRBD2 agrees at 11 bases. The germline gives CDR1 SGHNT, CDR2 YYREEE (reference sequence). The length of the CDR3 is 18 residues. V dropped 4 bases and J dropped 0; count of bases not matched to a gene: 9. CDR3 amino acids: CASSTGTSGFSSYNEQFF. CDR3 bases: TGTGCCAGCAGCACCGGGACTAGCGGATTCAGCTCCTACAATGAGCAGTTCTTC.

The V gene is TRBV6-6, the J gene TRBJ2-7; D is uncertain. CDR3 length equals 14 residues. V lost 6 bases to trimming and J lost 1 base, with 13 bases between them. CDR1 and CDR2 from the germline V gene are MNHNY and SVGAGI (reference sequence). CDR3 amino acids: CASSRSFQSYEQYF. The CDR3 nucleotides read TGTGCCAGCAGCCGTTCATTCCAGTCCTACGAGCAGTACTTC.

V is TRBV18 and J is TRBJ1-4; 10 positions match TRBD1. The CDR3 contains 15 residues. Germline V CDR1 and CDR2: KGHSH, LQKENI. Germline trimming cut 5 bases from V and 6 bases from J; bases unmatched to any gene: 6. For the CDR3, the DNA is TGTGCCAGCTCAAAGGACAGGGGGGCGGATGAAAAACTGTTTTTT. Protein: CASSKDRGADEKLFF.

The CDR3 region is CASSSDKRSYGYTF. Written as DNA, the CDR3 is TGTGCCAGCAGCTCGGACAAAAGATCCTATGGCTACACCTTC. V is TRBV7-9 and J is TRBJ1-2; D might be TRBD1 (5 bases). Between the trimmed V and J ends, which lost 4 bases and 4 bases, there was a span of 13 bases. The germline V gene has CDR1 SEHNR and CDR2 FQNEAQ (reference sequence). The CDR3 length is 14 residues. The full variable domain, completed using reference TRBV7-9 and TRBJ1-2, is DTGVSQNPRHKITKRGQNVTFRCDPISEHNRLYWYRQTLGQGPEFLTYFQNEAQLEKSRLLSDRFSAERPKGSFSTLEIQRTEQGDSAMYLCASSSDKRSYGYTFGSGTRLTVV.

V and J are TRBV9 and TRBJ2-1, with TRBD1 matching 7 bases. The CDR3 sequence is 15 residues long. Per the germline V gene, CDR1 is SGDLS and CDR2 is YYNGEE. Losses at the gene ends were 0 bases for V and 5 bases for J; bases not matched to a gene: 5. DNA of the CDR3: TGTGCCAGCAGCGTAGTTGTGGGACAGCACAATGAGCAGTTCTTC. This codes for CASSVVVGQHNEQFF.

V is TRBV9 and J is TRBJ1-2, with D tentatively TRBD1 (5 bases). Looked up from germline, CDR1 is SGDLS and CDR2 is YYNGEE. This CDR3 comprises 14 residues. V was clipped by 1 base and J by 2 bases, with 9 bases between them. CDR3 loop: CASSVSTGNYGYTF. CDR3 nucleotides: TGTGCCAGCAGCGTATCTACAGGCAACTATGGCTACACCTTC.

In this sample, this clone turned up a few times. This sequence joins TRBV2 and TRBJ2-1, with 7 nucleotides matching TRBD1. Germline V gene lookup returns CDR1 SNHLY and CDR2 FYNNEI. This CDR3 has 12 amino acids. The V and J ends lost 8 bases and 6 bases, in that order; junction bases with no gene match: 4. The CDR3 protein is CASRDSPNEQFF. The CDR3, as DNA: TGTGCCAGCCGGGACAGCCCCAATGAGCAGTTCTTC. The whole variable domain, remainder taken from reference TRBV2 and TRBJ2-1, is EPEVTQTPSHQVTQMGQEVILRCVPISNHLYFYWYRQILGQKVEFLVSFYNNEISEKSEIFDDQFSVERPDGSNFTLKIRSTKLEDSAMYFCASRDSPNEQFFGPGTRLTVL.

The chain carries TRBV6-6 and TRBJ1-1; D gene uncertain. Trimming took off 5 bases at V and 5 bases at J, with 18 bases between the two ends. Germline CDR1 and CDR2: MNHNY and SVGAGI (reference sequence). The CDR3 is 15 residues long. The CDR3, as DNA: TGTGCCAGCAGTCCCGCCGGGAGTTGGAAGACTGAAGCTTTCTTT. Its translation: CASSPAGSWKTEAFF.

This clone was seen a single time. The chain links TRBV6-1 to TRBJ1-2, with 10 positions matching TRBD1. V was pared by 4 bases and J by 3 bases, with 5 bases of the junction left unmatched. The germline CDR1 and CDR2 sequences are MNHNS and SASEGT. The CDR3 covers 15 residues. The CDR3 region is CASSAIGTGDYGYTF. The CDR3 DNA sequence: TGTGCCAGCAGTGCTATTGGGACAGGGGACTATGGCTACACCTTC.

The chain combines TRBV2 with TRBJ2-7, with D possibly TRBD1 on 6 matching bases. The germline V gene has CDR1 SNHLY and CDR2 FYNNEI. The CDR3 is 15 amino acids. The V end lost 6 bases, the J end lost 3 bases, and 18 bases lay between the germline ends. The CDR3 nucleotides are TGTGCCAGCAGGGGGGACGGGACAAATGTCTACGAGCAGTACTTC. Protein: CASRGDGTNVYEQYF.

The chain is built from TRBV19 and TRBJ2-6; 10 bases are shared with TRBD1. CDR3 length: 17 amino acids. CDR1 is LNHDA, CDR2 SQIVND, per germline (reference sequence). J lost 2 bases, V lost 6 bases, and 7 bases had no gene match. The CDR3 here is CASSRRDRGTGANVLTF. Here the CDR3 DNA reads TGTGCCAGTAGCCGCCGGGACAGGGGTACTGGGGCCAACGTCCTGACTTTC.

CDR3: CASSIGGRGVNEQFF. The CDR3 nucleotides read TGTGCCAGTAGTATAGGGGGCAGGGGGGTCAATGAGCAGTTCTTC. The chain joins TRBV19 to TRBJ2-1; tentative D call: TRBD1 (7 bases). The CDR3 consists of 15 residues. Trimming stripped 1 base from V and 6 bases from J, with 13 bases between. Germline assignment: CDR1 LNHDA and CDR2 SQIVND (reference sequence).

This chain links TRBV9 with TRBJ2-1; D is unclear. The CDR3 spans 17 residues. V lost 0 bases, J lost 0 bases, and 13 bases lay in between. Germline V CDR1 and CDR2: SGDLS, YYNGEE. CDR3 region: CASSVGLRQSSYNEQFF. CDR3 nucleotides: TGTGCCAGCAGCGTAGGGTTGCGGCAAAGCTCCTACAATGAGCAGTTCTTC.

The rearrangement uses TRBV6-5 and TRBJ1-6; unclear D gene. Between the trimmed V and J ends, which lost 0 bases and 0 bases, there was a span of 6 bases. The CDR3 length is 16 residues. Per the germline V gene, CDR1 is MNHEY and CDR2 is SVGAGI. The CDR3 nucleotides read TGTGCCAGCAGTTACTCGATTAGCTCCTATAATTCACCCCTCCACTTT. Its protein product is CASSYSISSYNSPLHF.

The count of this clone is one. CDR3 sequence reads: CASSRGGDTEAFF. The CDR3 nucleotides read TGTGCCAGCTCGCGGGGGGGCGACACTGAAGCTTTCTTT. The J gene is TRBJ1-1, the V gene TRBV6-5, with D possibly TRBD1 on 6 matching bases. The CDR3 is 13 residues long. Per the germline V gene, CDR1 is MNHEY and CDR2 is SVGAGI. Trimming cost V 8 bases and J 3 bases, with 13 bases left between them.